The rows below give T cell receptor beta chains drawn from one sample of a study of control samples from healthy donors and cancer patients. The method was immunoSEQ multiplex PCR; TCRdb's version includes in-frame clones alone and lacks a portion of them. The profile shows tens of thousands of clones, 93% of them singletons. The sequenced sample consisted of PBMCs. Receptor source: a woman between 40 and 50 years old with lung cancer. Each CDR3 is given with its conserved first and last residue. Each record gives: clone size, D gene, J gene, V gene, CDR3 DNA, CDR3 protein. D genes are given only for firm matches. Clone size is shown for a subset of rows, as once, few, many or a class of expanded clone.

>few|TRBD1|TRBJ1-5|TRBV19
TGTGCCAGTAGTAGGGACAGGGCTCTCAATCAGCCCCAGCATTTT
CASSRDRALNQPQHF
>NA|NA|TRBJ1-1|TRBV13
TGTGCCAGCAGCTCAGCGGGGGAATCTTTAACTTTCTTT
CASSSAGESLTFF
>once|NA|TRBJ2-7|TRBV2
TGTGCCAGCAGTGACTACAGGCTGGGTGAGCAGTACTTC
CASSDYRLGEQYF
>NA|TRBD2|TRBJ2-5|TRBV3-1/TRBV3-2
TGTGCCAGCAGCCAAGATTTTCCAGCGGGGGGGCCGAACGATGAGACCCAGTACTTC
CASSQDFPAGGPNDETQYF
>NA|NA|TRBJ2-7|TRBV6-2/TRBV6-3
TGTGCCAGCAGTTCTATCAGGGACGAGCAGTACTTC
CASSSIRDEQYF
>NA|TRBD1|TRBJ1-1|TRBV12-5
TGTGCTAGTGGTTTGGTGGGGACAGGGGGCACTGAAGCTTTCTTT
CASGLVGTGGTEAFF
>NA|NA|TRBJ2-7|TRBV7-9
TGTGCCAGCAGCTCCCTCCCTGCCGGGACTGTGCGCTACGAGCAGTACTTC
CASSSLPAGTVRYEQYF
>NA|TRBD1|TRBJ1-3|TRBV5-5
TGTGCCAGCAGCGGCCCGGGACAGGGTTTTGGAAACACCATATATTTT
CASSGPGQGFGNTIYF
>NA|TRBD1|TRBJ1-6|TRBV28
TGTGCCAGCAGTATTTCAGGGGGCTTGTCGTATAATTCACCCCTCCACTTT
CASSISGGLSYNSPLHF
>NA|NA|TRBJ2-1|TRBV3-1/TRBV3-2
TGTGCCAGCAGCCAAGACTCTCTCCGACGTTCCTACAATGAGCAGTTCTTC
CASSQDSLRRSYNEQFF
>NA|TRBD1|TRBJ2-5|TRBV11-3
TGTGCCAGCAGCTCGGGACAGCTAGAGACCCAGTACTTC
CASSSGQLETQYF
>NA|NA|TRBJ2-7|TRBV18
TGTGCCAGCTCACCAAGTACAGTAGGTACCGAGCAGTACTTC
CASSPSTVGTEQYF
>NA|TRBD1|TRBJ1-1|TRBV7-9
TGTGCCAGCAGCATAGCGTCGGGACAGGGGCGGACTGAAGCTTTCTTT
CASSIASGQGRTEAFF
>NA|NA|TRBJ2-1|TRBV30
TGTGCCTGGATCTCCTACAATGAGCAGTTCTTC
CAWISYNEQFF
>NA|NA|TRBJ2-7|TRBV6-1
TGTGCCAGCAGTGATTTGGCGGGCGCCTACGAGCAGTACTTC
CASSDLAGAYEQYF
>NA|NA|TRBJ1-1|TRBV6-4
TGTGCCAGCAGTAAACAGGTGAACACTGAAGCTTTCTTT
CASSKQVNTEAFF
>NA|TRBD1|TRBJ1-4|TRBV7-9
TGTGCCAGCAGCTTCGACAGGGTTAATGAAAAACTGTTTTTT
CASSFDRVNEKLFF
>NA|NA|TRBJ1-3|TRBV9
TGTGCCAGCAGCGTAGGGGACTCTGGAAACACCATATATTTT
CASSVGDSGNTIYF
>NA|NA|TRBJ1-2|TRBV27
TGTGCCAGCAGTACCTTCTTGAGGAGGGGCATTGACTATGGCTACACCTTC
CASSTFLRRGIDYGYTF
>NA|TRBD2|TRBJ2-1|TRBV9
TGTGCCAGCACCCGGACTAGCGAAGTTTCCTCCTACAATGAGCAGTTCTTC
CASTRTSEVSSYNEQFF
>NA|TRBD1|TRBJ1-1|TRBV19
TGTGCCAGTAGTGTTATGCCCGGGACAGCGAACACTGAAGCTTTCTTT
CASSVMPGTANTEAFF
>once|NA|TRBJ2-1|TRBV19
TGTGCCAGTAGTATAGGAGGGAGTGGCGTGTACAATGAGCAGTTCTTC
CASSIGGSGVYNEQFF
>NA|NA|TRBJ2-5|TRBV5-1
TGCGCCAGCAGCTTTGTAGCGGAAGAGACCCAGTACTTC
CASSFVAEETQYF
>NA|TRBD1|TRBJ1-5|TRBV19
TGTGCCAGTAGTTTACAGGGGATGAAGCGTCAGCCCCAGCATTTT
CASSLQGMKRQPQHF
>NA|NA|TRBJ1-2|TRBV4-2
TGTGCCAGCAGCCAAGCCGGGGATCCGGGTGGCTACACCTTC
CASSQAGDPGGYTF
>NA|NA|TRBJ1-1|TRBV27
TGTGCCAGCTGGACGAGGAGCATGAACACTGAAGCTTTCTTT
CASWTRSMNTEAFF
>NA|NA|TRBJ1-5|TRBV7-8
TGTGCCAGCAGCCCATTGGGGAGGGACAATCAGCCCCAGCATTTT
CASSPLGRDNQPQHF
>NA|NA|TRBJ2-1|TRBV4-1
TGCGCCAGCAGCCCTTCGGACAGAAGCTCCTACAATGAGCAGTTCTTC
CASSPSDRSSYNEQFF
>NA|NA|TRBJ2-3|TRBV14
TGTGCCAGCAGCCCCAGGGGTGGGCAACCCCTGCAGTATTTT
CASSPRGGQPLQYF
>NA|NA|TRBJ1-6|TRBV10-2
TGCGCCAGCAAAGAGGGGAGCGGGGCAGGGAACAATTCACCCCTCCACTTT
CASKEGSGAGNNSPLHF
>NA|NA|TRBJ2-1|TRBV2
TGTGCCAGCAGTTACCAGGTTGGTGAGCAGTTCTTC
CASSYQVGEQFF
>NA|NA|TRBJ2-2|TRBV28
TGTGCCAGCAGTTTAGGTGGGCGTACCGGGGAGCTGTTTTTT
CASSLGGRTGELFF
>NA|NA|TRBJ1-1|TRBV4-1
TGCGCCAGCAGTCCCCTAGTGGGTAGGGCTTTCTTT
CASSPLVGRAFF
>NA|NA|TRBJ1-1|TRBV10-3
TGTGCCATCAGTGAGGTGAACACTGAAGCTTTCTTT
CAISEVNTEAFF
>few|TRBD1|TRBJ1-5|TRBV6-1
TGTGCCAGCAGTGAATTTCAGGGGGGGGCCGGCAATCAGCCCCAGCATTTT
CASSEFQGGAGNQPQHF
>NA|NA|TRBJ1-2|TRBV13
TGTGCCAGCAGCTCCCAAGAGGGGCGGGTCTCCTTC
CASSSQEGRVSF
>NA|NA|TRBJ1-2|TRBV13
TGTGCCAGCAGCTTAGCGGCCGGGAGCGGCTACACCTTC
CASSLAAGSGYTF
>NA|NA|TRBJ1-4|TRBV5-4
TGTGCCAGCAGCCGGATGACAGGAGGGAATGAAAAACTGTTTTTT
CASSRMTGGNEKLFF
>NA|NA|TRBJ2-5|TRBV7-7
TGTGCTAGCAGCCCACAAGAGACCCAGTACTTC
CASSPQETQYF
>NA|TRBD1|TRBJ2-7|TRBV7-9
TGTGCCAGCAGCCATCCCCCGGGACAGGGCCCTAGCTCCTACGAGCAGTACTTC
CASSHPPGQGPSSYEQYF
>NA|NA|TRBJ2-2|TRBV7-9
TGTGCCAGCAGCCCCCTCCTCACAACCGGGGAGCTGTTTTTT
CASSPLLTTGELFF
>NA|NA|TRBJ2-1|TRBV11-2
TGTGCCAGCAGCCTCCTCTCGGCCGGGAGCAATGAGCAGTTCTTC
CASSLLSAGSNEQFF
>NA|NA|TRBJ2-1|TRBV28
TGTGCCAGCACCGGAAGGGGACAAGGCAATGAGCAGTTCTTC
CASTGRGQGNEQFF
>NA|NA|TRBJ2-2|TRBV27
TGTGCCAGCAGTTTACAAGGGGTTGCCGGGGAGCTGTTTTTT
CASSLQGVAGELFF